This TCR beta chain is drawn from a study of blood T cell repertoires in COVID-19. About the research overall: PBMCs, B-cell-depleted T cells, or T cells provided the cDNA or gDNA that made up the material.

CDR1 and CDR2 from the germline V gene are LNHDA and SQIVND (reference sequence). V lost 4 bases, J lost 8 bases, and 8 bases lay in between. This CDR3 spans 11 amino acids. In the original processing: Scientists estimated how many nucleated cells there were by amplifying reference gene primers. Here immunoSEQ multiplex PCR was the method, and the copy in TCRdb shows in-frame clones only, minus some. V, J and clone size were drawn from that table, and D and trimming were deduced from the DNA. The table lists under 250,000 clones, around 82% of them singletons. The TCR comes from a human donor in a cohort sampled during active COVID-19. The sequenced material came from peripheral blood. The rearrangement links TRBV19 to TRBJ1-2, with a weak D call TRBD1 (5 bases). CDR3 DNA sequence: TGTGCCAGTAGTACCCAGGGAGGCTACACCTTC. It specifies CASSTQGGYTF. Variable domain in full (rest from reference TRBV19 and TRBJ1-2): DGGITQSPKYLFRKEGQNVTLSCEQNLNHDAMYWYRQDPGQGLRLIYYSQIVNDFQKGDIAEGYSVSREKKESFPLTVTSAQKNPTAFYLCASSTQGGYTFGSGTRLTVV.